The next 32 T cell receptor beta chains were all read from a single sample in a study of blood T cell repertoires in COVID-19. Repertoires were generated with immunoSEQ multiplex PCR, while TCRdb's copy carries only in-frame clones and drops some. Of about 84,000 clones in the sample, 65% to 85% were seen once. Sequencing was performed on peripheral blood. Receptors originate from an elderly man with active or convalescent COVID-19.

This clone has a handful of counts. The chain carries TRBV29-1 and TRBJ1-1, with TRBD1 identical over 10 bases. Trimming removed 7 bases from V and 11 bases from J; junction bases left unmatched: 7. Germline CDR1 and CDR2: SQVTM and ANQGSEA. This CDR3 is built from 11 residues. CDR3 loop: CSADRGLEAFF. CDR3 DNA sequence: TGCAGCGCCGACAGGGGGCTAGAGGCTTTCTTT. Full variable domain (outside the CDR3, taken from reference TRBV29-1 and TRBJ1-1): SAVISQKPSRDICQRGTSLTIQCQVDSQVTMMFWYRQQPGQSLTLIATANQGSEATYESGFVIDKFPISRPNLTFSTLTVSNMSPEDSSIYLCSADRGLEAFFGQGTRLTVV.

This rearrangement joins TRBV5-6 to TRBJ2-3; 8 nucleotides agree with TRBD2. Germline lookup yields CDR1 SGHDT and CDR2 YYEEEE. The CDR3 sequence is 16 residues long. V dropped 2 bases and J dropped 3; count of bases not matched to a gene: 8. CDR3 sequence: CASSFRGGRRTDTQYF. In DNA, the CDR3 is TGTGCCAGCAGCTTTCGGGGGGGCCGAAGGACAGATACGCAGTATTTT.

The V gene is TRBV10-2, the J gene TRBJ2-7; TRBD1 matches 9 bases. Germline assignment: CDR1 WSHSY and CDR2 SAAADI. The trim removed 4 bases at V and 4 bases at J, leaving 11 bases unmatched. This CDR3 spans 16 amino acids. CDR3 residues: CASSALDRGSTYEQYF. CDR3 in DNA: TGCGCCAGCAGTGCCCTCGACAGGGGGTCAACTTACGAGCAGTACTTC.

The J gene is TRBJ2-1, the V gene TRBV5-1; D is perhaps TRBD1 (6 bases). This CDR3 has 18 amino acids. Between the trimmed V and J ends, which lost 4 bases and 0 bases, there was a span of 20 bases. Germline CDR1 SGHRS, CDR2 YFSETQ. The CDR3 spells CASSRRGYPLSSYNEQFF. In DNA, the CDR3 is TGCGCCAGCAGCCGCAGGGGTTATCCCCTGAGCTCCTACAATGAGCAGTTCTTC.

This clone was observed a single time. The genes are TRBV30 and TRBJ2-5; D is unclear. This CDR3 contains 12 residues. V was shortened by 4 bases and J by 5 bases, with 11 bases between the two germline ends. Per germline, CDR1 GTSNPN and CDR2 SVGIG (reference sequence). The DNA for the CDR3 is TGTGCCTGGACCCTTTTTGAGGAGACCCAGTACTTC. Protein: CAWTLFEETQYF. Looking up the rest from reference TRBV30 and TRBJ2-5 gives the full variable domain: SQTIHQWPATLVQPVGSPLSLECTVEGTSNPNLYWYRQAAGRGLQLLFYSVGIGQISSEVPQNLSASRPQDRQFILSSKKLLLSDSGFYLCAWTLFEETQYFGPGTRLLVL.

The chain has TRBV19 and TRBJ2-3; TRBD2 aligns across 11 bases. Germline CDR1 reads LNHDA; CDR2 reads SQIVND (reference sequence). V trimming: 6 bases; J trimming: 4 bases; junction bases outside the gene matches: 6. CDR3 length equals 15 residues. Here the CDR3 DNA reads TGTGCCAGTAGCCAGACTAGCGGGGTTTCAGATACGCAGTATTTT. It encodes CASSQTSGVSDTQYF.

This clone showed up just once. The chain carries TRBV30 and TRBJ1-2; 9 bases agree with TRBD1. The CDR3 is 13 amino acids. Germline values: CDR1 GTSNPN, CDR2 SVGIG (reference sequence). The V gene end was trimmed by 0 bases and the J gene end by 8 bases; junction bases not matched to a gene: 4. The CDR3 sequence is CAWSVLTGGGYTF. In nucleotides, the CDR3 is TGTGCCTGGAGTGTACTGACAGGGGGAGGCTACACCTTC.

This clone was picked up a small number of times. The chain combines TRBV3-1 (or the pseudogene TRBV3-2) with TRBJ2-5, with TRBD1 as a possible D gene (5 bases). The germline CDR1 and CDR2 sequences are LGHDT and YNNKEL (reference sequence). V gave up 1 base and J gave up 2 bases, with 17 bases separating them. The CDR3 has 17 amino acids. CDR3 protein: CASSQVLTVLTQETQYF. The DNA of the CDR3 is TGTGCCAGCAGCCAAGTACTGACAGTGCTTACTCAAGAGACCCAGTACTTC.

This chain joins TRBV5-1 and TRBJ2-1, with 9 bases identical to TRBD1. The J segment lost 7 bases and the V segment lost 4 bases, leaving 6 bases of the junction unmatched. Germline V lookup: CDR1 SGHRS, CDR2 YFSETQ. This CDR3 is built from 14 residues. Here the CDR3 reads CASSRRTGANEQFF. The CDR3 DNA is TGCGCCAGCAGCCGAAGGACAGGGGCAAATGAGCAGTTCTTC.

The chain joins TRBV4-1 to TRBJ2-1, with D maybe TRBD1 (5 bases). The CDR3 covers 15 residues. From germline, CDR1 is MGHRA and CDR2 YSYEKL. The V end was cut by 2 bases, the J end by 6 bases, with 14 bases between. The DNA of the CDR3 is TGCGCCAGCAGCCAACTGGGCCTAGGGGTCAATGAGCAGTTCTTC. Its protein product is CASSQLGLGVNEQFF.

The chain combines TRBV5-4 with TRBJ2-1; unclear D gene. V lost 4 bases and J 0 bases, leaving 17 bases between the germline ends. CDR3 size: 17 residues. In germline, CDR1 is SGHNT, CDR2 YYREEE (reference sequence). The CDR3: CASSMELSLSSYNEQFF. CDR3 in DNA: TGTGCCAGCAGCATGGAATTATCCTTGAGCTCCTACAATGAGCAGTTCTTC.

The chain joins TRBV9 to TRBJ2-3; 8 positions match TRBD2. Looked up from germline, CDR1 is SGDLS and CDR2 is YYNGEE. This CDR3 has 18 amino acids. The V segment lost 0 bases and the J segment 4 bases; nucleotides outside the gene matches: 13. The CDR3 nucleotides are TGTGCCAGCAGCGTAGTGGGTTTAGGGGCGGGGGGACCAGATACGCAGTATTTT. Translated, it gives CASSVVGLGAGGPDTQYF.

The chain uses TRBV2 and TRBJ1-2; D uncertain. V gave up 1 base and J gave up 4 bases, with 10 bases separating them. Germline-derived CDR1 and CDR2 are SNHLY and FYNNEI. The CDR3 has 14 amino acids. The CDR3 here is CASSEGKGGYGYTF. CDR3 coding DNA: TGTGCCAGCAGTGAAGGAAAAGGAGGCTATGGCTACACCTTC.

The gene calls are TRBV6-2 or TRBV6-3 and TRBJ1-3, with unresolved D. V was trimmed by 2 bases and J by 0 bases, leaving 8 bases between them. The CDR3 totals 15 residues. Germline-derived CDR1 and CDR2 are MNHEY and SVGEGT. Here the CDR3 DNA reads TGTGCCAGCAGTTACCGGTCCTCCTCTGGAAACACCATATATTTT. Residues: CASSYRSSSGNTIYF.

J is TRBJ1-2 and V is TRBV6-4, with D tentatively TRBD1 (5 bases). Germline values: CDR1 MRHNA, CDR2 SNTAGT. The CDR3 runs to 13 residues. Deletions cut 3 bases from V and 8 bases from J, with 13 bases between. CDR3 DNA: TGTGCCAGCAGTGATGGAGGGGAAGGCGGCTACACCTTC. Translated, it gives CASSDGGEGGYTF.

This sequence joins TRBV2 and TRBJ1-1; D is unclear. Germline V lookup: CDR1 SNHLY, CDR2 FYNNEI. V gave up 6 bases and J gave up 3 bases, with 11 bases separating them. The CDR3 contains 13 residues. CDR3 protein: CASSTSGDTEAFF. DNA of the CDR3: TGTGCCAGCAGCACCAGCGGAGACACTGAAGCTTTCTTT.

The V gene is TRBV5-5, the J gene TRBJ2-7; maybe TRBD1 (5 bases). The V end lost 2 bases, the J end lost 6 bases, and 15 bases lay between the germline ends. The germline V gene has CDR1 SGHKS and CDR2 YYEKEE (reference sequence). The CDR3 extends over 14 amino acids. The CDR3 DNA sequence: TGTGCCAGCAGCTTCACCCCGACTGGGGCCGAGCAGTACTTC. It codes for CASSFTPTGAEQYF.

This clone is a singleton in its sample. The chain combines TRBV2 with TRBJ1-4; 7 bases match TRBD1. The V gene end was trimmed by 6 bases and the J gene end by 4 bases; junction bases not matched to a gene: 5. Looked up from germline, CDR1 is SNHLY and CDR2 is FYNNEI. The CDR3 totals 14 residues. The CDR3 spells CASREGQINEKLFF. The CDR3 DNA is TGTGCCAGCAGGGAGGGACAGATTAATGAAAAACTGTTTTTT.

This clone has only a few counts. The V call is TRBV28, the J call TRBJ2-1; D is possibly TRBD2 (6 bases). CDR3 length: 15 amino acids. V was pared by 5 bases and J by 2 bases, with 13 bases between. Germline CDR1 and CDR2: MDHEN and SYDVKM. Here the CDR3 reads CASSTLTGAYNEQFF. The DNA for the CDR3 is TGTGCCAGCAGTACCCTGACGGGGGCCTACAATGAGCAGTTCTTC.

V usage is TRBV18 and J usage is TRBJ2-3; D may be TRBD2 (6 bases). Germline CDR1 and CDR2: KGHSH and LQKENI. Between the trimmed V and J ends, which lost 2 bases and 2 bases, there was a span of 14 bases. The CDR3 runs to 16 residues. The DNA for the CDR3 is TGTGCCAGCTCACCATCCGGGACTCCCTTCACAGATACGCAGTATTTT. Translating gives CASSPSGTPFTDTQYF.

The V gene is TRBV25-1, the J gene TRBJ2-7, with no clear D. This CDR3 comprises 15 residues. V was trimmed by 4 bases and J by 1 base, leaving 14 bases between them. The germline CDR1 and CDR2 sequences are MGHDK and SYGVNS. Here the CDR3 reads CASSGRGAKSYEQYF. The DNA for the CDR3 is TGTGCCAGCAGTGGGCGTGGAGCGAAATCCTACGAGCAGTACTTC.

The chain recombines TRBV6-2 or TRBV6-3 with TRBJ2-7; D possibly corresponds to TRBD1 (5 bases). V was cut by 2 bases and J by 0 bases, with 8 bases left in between. CDR1 is MNHEY, CDR2 SVGEGT, per germline. The CDR3 loop spans 14 amino acids. The CDR3 DNA reads as TGTGCCAGCAGTTACAGGGGTAGCTCCTACGAGCAGTACTTC. Protein product: CASSYRGSSYEQYF.

The chain joins TRBV5-1 to TRBJ2-2; D is unclear. CDR1 is SGHRS, CDR2 YFSETQ, per germline. Deletions cut 5 bases from V and 6 bases from J, with 8 bases between. CDR3 size: 12 residues. The CDR3 nucleotides read TGCGCCAGCAGAGAGGTCGCCGGGGAGCTGTTTTTT. This codes for CASREVAGELFF.

This clone showed up just a few times. The rearrangement links TRBV7-6 to TRBJ2-7; no firm D call. The CDR3 covers 12 residues. V was pared by 5 bases and J by 4 bases, with 9 bases between. Germline CDR1 and CDR2: SGHVS and FNYEAQ. CDR3 coding DNA: TGTGCCAGCAGCGATGCGTTTTACGAGCAGTACTTC. Its translation is CASSDAFYEQYF.

The chain uses TRBV13 and TRBJ2-7; 8 bases line up with TRBD1. V lost 5 bases, J lost 1 base, and 10 bases stayed unmatched. From germline, CDR1 is PRHDT and CDR2 FYEKMQ (reference sequence). The CDR3 is made up of 16 amino acids. The CDR3 loop reads CASSPGRGQGSYEQYF. The CDR3 DNA sequence: TGTGCCAGCAGCCCGGGACGAGGACAGGGATCCTACGAGCAGTACTTC.

The chain links TRBV6-2 or TRBV6-3 to TRBJ1-5; possible D gene TRBD1, 5 bases. This CDR3 spans 16 amino acids. V dropped 2 bases and J dropped 2 bases, with 13 bases sitting between them. The germline gives CDR1 MNHEY, CDR2 SVGEGT. The CDR3 here is CASSYMRDRRNQPQHF. The CDR3 coding sequence is TGTGCCAGCAGTTACATGCGGGACCGACGCAATCAGCCCCAGCATTTT.

This clone was picked up one time. As DNA, the CDR3 is TGTGCCAGCAGCTTGGGACCACCGAGGCTTGAGCAGCCCCAGCATTTT. This encodes CASSLGPPRLEQPQHF. The chain links TRBV5-6 to TRBJ1-5; no firm D call. The CDR3 contains 16 residues. V was shortened by 0 bases and J by 7 bases, with 17 bases between the two germline ends. Germline loops: CDR1 SGHDT, CDR2 YYEEEE.

This sequence joins TRBV28 and TRBJ1-1; tentatively, D is TRBD1 (5 bases). CDR3 length equals 14 residues. Trimming cost V 5 bases and J 1 base, with 11 bases left between them. Germline assignment: CDR1 MDHEN and CDR2 SYDVKM. CDR3 amino acids: CASSPPGWNTEAFF. As DNA, the CDR3 is TGTGCCAGCAGTCCCCCAGGGTGGAACACTGAAGCTTTCTTT.

This chain uses TRBV4-1 with TRBJ1-1, with D maybe TRBD1 (5 bases). Germline CDR1 and CDR2: MGHRA and YSYEKL. V dropped 4 bases and J dropped 10 bases, with 19 bases sitting between them. The CDR3 is 14 residues long. This CDR3 is CASSPTGVRDGAFF. In DNA, the CDR3 is TGCGCCAGCAGCCCGACGGGGGTTCGGGACGGAGCTTTCTTT.

The rearrangement uses TRBV7-6 and TRBJ2-7, with D possibly TRBD1 on 6 matching bases. The germline CDR1 and CDR2 sequences are SGHVS and FNYEAQ. Deletions cut 4 bases from V and 2 bases from J, with 9 bases between. This CDR3 has 13 residues. The CDR3 region is CASSSGQTYEQYF. CDR3 DNA sequence: TGTGCCAGCAGCTCCGGACAGACCTACGAGCAGTACTTC.

The chain employs TRBV25-1 and TRBJ1-2; D might be TRBD1 (6 bases). The CDR3 consists of 13 residues. CDR1 MGHDK and CDR2 SYGVNS come from the germline V gene. V gave up 10 bases and J gave up 3 bases, with 15 bases separating them. DNA for the CDR3: TGTGCCACCAGCCCTACAGGGTACTATGGCTACACCTTC. It yields the protein CATSPTGYYGYTF.

This clone was recorded a few times. CDR3 DNA: TGTGCCAGCAGTACTAGCGGGAGGCCTAGGGGCTACGAGCAGTACTTC. It specifies CASSTSGRPRGYEQYF. This chain joins TRBV5-6 and TRBJ2-7, with 12 nucleotides matching TRBD2. CDR3 length: 16 amino acids. Germline CDR1 SGHDT, CDR2 YYEEEE. With 5 bases clipped from V and 3 bases from J, the junction kept 9 bases outside the gene matches.